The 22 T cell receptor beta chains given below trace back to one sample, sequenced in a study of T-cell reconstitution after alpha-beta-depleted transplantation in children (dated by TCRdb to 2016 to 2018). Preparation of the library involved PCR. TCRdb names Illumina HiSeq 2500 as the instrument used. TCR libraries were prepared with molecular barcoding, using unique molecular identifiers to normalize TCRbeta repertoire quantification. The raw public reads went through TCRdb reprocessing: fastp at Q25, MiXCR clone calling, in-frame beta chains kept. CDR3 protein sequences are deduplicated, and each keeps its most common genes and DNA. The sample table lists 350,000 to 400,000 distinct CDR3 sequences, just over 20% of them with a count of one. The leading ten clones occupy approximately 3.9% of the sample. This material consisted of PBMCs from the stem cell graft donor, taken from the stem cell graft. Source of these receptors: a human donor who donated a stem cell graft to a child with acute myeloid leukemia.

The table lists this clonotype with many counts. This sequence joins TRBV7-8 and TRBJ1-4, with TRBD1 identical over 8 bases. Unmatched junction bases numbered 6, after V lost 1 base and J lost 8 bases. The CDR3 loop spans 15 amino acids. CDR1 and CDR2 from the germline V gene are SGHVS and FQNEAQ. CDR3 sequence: CASSLGPGGDEKLFF. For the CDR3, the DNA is TGTGCCAGCAGCTTAGGTCCAGGGGGCGACGAAAAACTGTTTTTT.

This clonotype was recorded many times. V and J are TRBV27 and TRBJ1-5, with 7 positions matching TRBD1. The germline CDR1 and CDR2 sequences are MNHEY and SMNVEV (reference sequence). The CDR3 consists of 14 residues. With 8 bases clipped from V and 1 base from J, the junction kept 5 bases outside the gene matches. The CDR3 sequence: CASRGGASNQPQHF. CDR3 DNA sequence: TGTGCCAGCCGAGGGGGCGCGAGCAATCAGCCCCAGCATTTT.

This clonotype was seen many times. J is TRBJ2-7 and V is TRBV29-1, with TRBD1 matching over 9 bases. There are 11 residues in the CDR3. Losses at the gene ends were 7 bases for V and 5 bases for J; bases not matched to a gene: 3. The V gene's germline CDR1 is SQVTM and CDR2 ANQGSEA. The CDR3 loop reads CSATGGHEQYF. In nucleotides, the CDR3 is TGCAGCGCTACAGGGGGCCACGAGCAGTACTTC.

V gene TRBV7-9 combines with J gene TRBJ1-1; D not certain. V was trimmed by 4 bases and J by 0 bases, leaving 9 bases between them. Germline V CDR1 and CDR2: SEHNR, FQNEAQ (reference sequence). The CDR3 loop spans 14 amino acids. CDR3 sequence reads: CASSSTTVNTEAFF. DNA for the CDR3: TGTGCCAGCAGCTCAACTACAGTGAACACTGAAGCTTTCTTT.

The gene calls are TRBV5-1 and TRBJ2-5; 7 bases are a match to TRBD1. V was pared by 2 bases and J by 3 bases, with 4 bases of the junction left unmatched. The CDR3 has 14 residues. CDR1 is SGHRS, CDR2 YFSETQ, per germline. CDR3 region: CASSFAGTEETQYF. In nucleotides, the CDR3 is TGCGCCAGCAGCTTCGCCGGGACAGAAGAGACCCAGTACTTC.

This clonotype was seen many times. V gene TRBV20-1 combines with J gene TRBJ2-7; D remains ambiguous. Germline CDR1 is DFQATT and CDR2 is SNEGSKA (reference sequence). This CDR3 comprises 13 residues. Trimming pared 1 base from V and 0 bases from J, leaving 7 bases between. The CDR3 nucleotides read TGCAGTGCTAGAGTTCAGAGCTCCTACGAGCAGTACTTC. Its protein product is CSARVQSSYEQYF.

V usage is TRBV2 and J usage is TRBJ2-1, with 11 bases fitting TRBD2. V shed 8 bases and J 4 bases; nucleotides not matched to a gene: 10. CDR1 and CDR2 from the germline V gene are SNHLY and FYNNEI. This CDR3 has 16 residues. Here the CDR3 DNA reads TGTGCCAGCTCCACTTTGACTAGCGGGGAATACAATGAGCAGTTCTTC. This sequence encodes CASSTLTSGEYNEQFF.

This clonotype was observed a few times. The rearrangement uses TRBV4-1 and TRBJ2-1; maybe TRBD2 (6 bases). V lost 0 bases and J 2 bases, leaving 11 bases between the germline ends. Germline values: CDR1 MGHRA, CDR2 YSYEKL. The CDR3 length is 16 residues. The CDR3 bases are TGCGCCAGCAGCCAAGATGGAGGGAGTGCCTACAATGAGCAGTTCTTC. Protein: CASSQDGGSAYNEQFF.

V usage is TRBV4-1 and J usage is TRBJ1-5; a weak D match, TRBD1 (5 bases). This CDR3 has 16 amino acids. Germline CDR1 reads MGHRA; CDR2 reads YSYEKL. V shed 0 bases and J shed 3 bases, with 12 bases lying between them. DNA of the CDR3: TGCGCCAGCAGCCAAGATATTGGGGCCATCAATCAGCCCCAGCATTTT. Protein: CASSQDIGAINQPQHF.

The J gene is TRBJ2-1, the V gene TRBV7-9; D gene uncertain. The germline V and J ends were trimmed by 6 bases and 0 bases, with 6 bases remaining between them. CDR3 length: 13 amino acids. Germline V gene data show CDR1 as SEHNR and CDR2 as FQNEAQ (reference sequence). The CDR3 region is CASSPISYNEQFF. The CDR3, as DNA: TGTGCCAGCAGTCCTATCTCCTACAATGAGCAGTTCTTC. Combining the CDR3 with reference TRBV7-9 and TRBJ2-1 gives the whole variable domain DTGVSQNPRHKITKRGQNVTFRCDPISEHNRLYWYRQTLGQGPEFLTYFQNEAQLEKSRLLSDRFSAERPKGSFSTLEIQRTEQGDSAMYLCASSPISYNEQFFGPGTRLTVL.

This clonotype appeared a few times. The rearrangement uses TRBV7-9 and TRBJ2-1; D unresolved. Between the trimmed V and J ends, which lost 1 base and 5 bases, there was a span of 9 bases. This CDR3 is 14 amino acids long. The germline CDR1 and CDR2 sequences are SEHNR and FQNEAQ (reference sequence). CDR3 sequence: CASSLDRPDNEQFF. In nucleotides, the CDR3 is TGTGCCAGCAGCTTAGACCGCCCGGACAATGAGCAGTTCTTC.

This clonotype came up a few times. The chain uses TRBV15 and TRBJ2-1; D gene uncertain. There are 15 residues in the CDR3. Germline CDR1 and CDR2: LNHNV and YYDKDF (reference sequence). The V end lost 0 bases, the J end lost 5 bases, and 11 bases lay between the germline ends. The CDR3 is CATSRDLEPHNEQFF. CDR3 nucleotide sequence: TGTGCCACCAGCAGAGATCTTGAACCCCACAATGAGCAGTTCTTC.

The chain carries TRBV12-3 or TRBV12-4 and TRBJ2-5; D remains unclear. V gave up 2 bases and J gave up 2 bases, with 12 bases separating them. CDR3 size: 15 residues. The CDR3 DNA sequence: TGTGCCAGCAGTTTAACCCGGGTTTGGCAAGAGACCCAGTACTTC. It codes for CASSLTRVWQETQYF.

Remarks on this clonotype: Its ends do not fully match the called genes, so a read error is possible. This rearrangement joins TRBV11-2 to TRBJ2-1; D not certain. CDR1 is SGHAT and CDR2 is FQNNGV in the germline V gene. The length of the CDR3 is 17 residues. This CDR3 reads CASSFPPAFSSYNEQSF. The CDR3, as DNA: TGTGCCAGCAGCTTCCCCCCGGCTTTTAGCTCCTACAATGAGCAGTCCTTC.

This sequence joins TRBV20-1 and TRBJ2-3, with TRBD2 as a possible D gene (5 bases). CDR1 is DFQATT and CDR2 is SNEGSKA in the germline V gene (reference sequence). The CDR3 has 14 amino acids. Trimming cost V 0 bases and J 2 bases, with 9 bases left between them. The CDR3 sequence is CSAREASSTDTQYF. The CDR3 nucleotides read TGCAGTGCTAGAGAGGCTAGCTCCACAGATACGCAGTATTTT.

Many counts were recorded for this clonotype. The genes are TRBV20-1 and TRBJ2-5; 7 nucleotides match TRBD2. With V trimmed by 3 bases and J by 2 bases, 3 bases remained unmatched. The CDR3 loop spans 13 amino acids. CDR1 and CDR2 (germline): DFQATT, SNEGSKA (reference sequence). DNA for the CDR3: TGCAGTGCTAGGACTAGCTATCAAGAGACCCAGTACTTC. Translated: CSARTSYQETQYF.

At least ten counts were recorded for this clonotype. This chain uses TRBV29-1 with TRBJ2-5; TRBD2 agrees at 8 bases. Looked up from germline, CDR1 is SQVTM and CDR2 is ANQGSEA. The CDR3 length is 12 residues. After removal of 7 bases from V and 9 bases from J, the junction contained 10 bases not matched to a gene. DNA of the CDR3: TGCAGCGGGCTTCCAGCGGGAGCGGCCCAGTACTTC. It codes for CSGLPAGAAQYF.

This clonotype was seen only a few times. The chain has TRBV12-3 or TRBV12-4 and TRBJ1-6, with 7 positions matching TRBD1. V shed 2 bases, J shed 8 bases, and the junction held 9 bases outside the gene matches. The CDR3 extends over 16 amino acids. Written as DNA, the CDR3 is TGTGCCAGCAGTTTAAAAGGGGGCAAAGTTGATTCACCCCTCCACTTT. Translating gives CASSLKGGKVDSPLHF.

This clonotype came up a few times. The CDR3 spells CASSLGALALSYEQYF. In DNA form, the CDR3 reads TGTGCCAGCAGTTTAGGCGCACTAGCGCTCTCCTACGAGCAGTACTTC. V is TRBV27 and J is TRBJ2-7, with 7 positions matching TRBD2. CDR1 and CDR2 (germline): MNHEY, SMNVEV (reference sequence). This CDR3 region has 16 residues. V was clipped by 2 bases and J by 0 bases; unmatched bases: 7.

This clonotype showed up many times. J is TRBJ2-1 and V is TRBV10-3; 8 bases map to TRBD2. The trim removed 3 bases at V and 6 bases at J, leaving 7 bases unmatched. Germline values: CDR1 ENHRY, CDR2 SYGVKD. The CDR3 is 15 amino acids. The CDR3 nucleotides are TGTGCCATCAGTGATATCGGGACTAGAGGCAATGAGCAGTTCTTC. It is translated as CAISDIGTRGNEQFF.

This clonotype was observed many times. The DNA of the CDR3 is TGCAGTGCAAACTTGGGACTCCGGGGGCAAGAGACCCAGTACTTC. Its protein product is CSANLGLRGQETQYF. This chain uses TRBV20-1 with TRBJ2-5; D perhaps matches TRBD2 (6 bases). Per the germline V gene, CDR1 is DFQATT and CDR2 is SNEGSKA (reference sequence). The CDR3 has 15 residues. V was cut by 6 bases and J by 2 bases, with 19 bases left in between.

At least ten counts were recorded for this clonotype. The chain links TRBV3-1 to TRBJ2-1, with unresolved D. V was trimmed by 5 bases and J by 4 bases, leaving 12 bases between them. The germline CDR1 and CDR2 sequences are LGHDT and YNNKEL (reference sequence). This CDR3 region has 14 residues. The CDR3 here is CASSKAEIYNEQFF. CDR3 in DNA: TGTGCCAGCAGCAAAGCTGAGATATACAATGAGCAGTTCTTC.